These 27 T cell receptor beta chains originate from one sample sequenced in a study of pediatric ulcerative colitis. Repertoires were generated with immunoSEQ multiplex PCR, while TCRdb's copy carries only in-frame clones and drops some. This sample has tens of thousands of clones; over 80% occur once, and the top ten carry around 1.4%. The material sequenced was blood. Receptors were obtained from a boy under 18 who was a control in a study of pediatric ulcerative colitis.

The chain has TRBV19 and TRBJ2-2; possible D gene TRBD2, 6 bases. The CDR3 has 15 residues. Trimming stripped 3 bases from V and 6 bases from J, with 14 bases between. Germline lookup yields CDR1 LNHDA and CDR2 SQIVND (reference sequence). As DNA, the CDR3 is TGTGCCAGTAGTATTACATTCGGGGGACCCGGGGAGCTGTTTTTT. Its protein is CASSITFGGPGELFF.

V usage is TRBV11-2 and J usage is TRBJ2-2, with no clear D. Germline V lookup: CDR1 SGHAT, CDR2 FQNNGV. Trimming took off 4 bases at V and 7 bases at J, with 7 bases between the two ends. CDR3 length: 12 amino acids. In DNA, the CDR3 is TGTGCCAGCAGCTCCCACGGCGGGGAGCTGTTTTTT. Encoded protein: CASSSHGGELFF. Combining the CDR3 with reference TRBV11-2 and TRBJ2-2 gives the whole variable domain EAGVAQSPRYKIIEKRQSVAFWCNPISGHATLYWYQQILGQGPKLLIQFQNNGVVDDSQLPKDRFSAERLKGVDSTLKIQPAKLEDSAVYLCASSSHGGELFFGEGSRLTVL.

The rearrangement links TRBV15 to TRBJ2-6, with D perhaps TRBD1 (6 bases). This CDR3 is 18 amino acids long. Trimming shortened V by 7 bases and J by 0 bases, and 19 bases separated the two germline ends. Germline V gives CDR1 LNHNV, CDR2 YYDKDF (reference sequence). The CDR3 region has the DNA TGTGCCACCACCACAACGGACAGTTATAGCTCTGGGGCCAACGTCCTGACTTTC. This codes for CATTTTDSYSSGANVLTF.

The chain couples TRBV6-6 to TRBJ1-2, with 8 bases that match TRBD1. In germline, CDR1 is MNHNY, CDR2 SVGAGI (reference sequence). J lost 2 bases, V lost 0 bases, and 5 bases had no gene match. The CDR3 has 16 amino acids. As DNA, the CDR3 is TGTGCCAGCAGTTACTCGACAGGGGCGGGAAACTATGGCTACACCTTC. Its protein product is CASSYSTGAGNYGYTF.

V is TRBV18 and J is TRBJ1-2; no clear D gene. Germline V gives CDR1 KGHSH, CDR2 LQKENI. This CDR3 spans 13 amino acids. Trimming stripped 3 bases from V and 3 bases from J, with 8 bases between. The CDR3: CASSPGRDYGYTF. The CDR3, as DNA: TGTGCCAGCTCACCGGGTAGGGACTATGGCTACACCTTC.

The rearrangement joins TRBV9 to TRBJ2-3; possible D gene TRBD2, 6 bases. The CDR3 sequence is 16 residues long. Germline-derived CDR1 and CDR2 are SGDLS and YYNGEE. Trimming took 0 bases from V and 2 from J, leaving 13 bases between them. CDR3 amino acids: CASSVGGGSVTDTQYF. The CDR3 DNA is TGTGCCAGCAGCGTAGGTGGGGGGAGCGTCACAGATACGCAGTATTTT.

As for this clone: The same CDR3 also results from other DNA sequences found in this sample. The chain is built from TRBV2 and TRBJ2-4; 8 bases map to TRBD1. Losses at the gene ends were 6 bases for V and 5 bases for J; bases not matched to a gene: 3. This CDR3 region has 13 residues. In germline, CDR1 is SNHLY, CDR2 FYNNEI. DNA of the CDR3: TGTGCCAGCAGACTGGACAGGGAAAACATTCAGTACTTC. As protein: CASRLDRENIQYF.

V gene TRBV7-8 combines with J gene TRBJ1-1; no clear D. Trimming cost V 7 bases and J 0 bases, with 9 bases left between them. CDR3 length equals 13 residues. Germline lookup yields CDR1 SGHVS and CDR2 FQNEAQ. The CDR3 nucleotides read TGTGCCAGCACCCCGGGTATGAACACTGAAGCTTTCTTT. This codes for CASTPGMNTEAFF.

In its sample, this clone was seen once. The rearrangement joins TRBV6-1 to TRBJ1-1; D call uncertain. Germline values: CDR1 MNHNS, CDR2 SASEGT. The CDR3 is made up of 11 amino acids. The ends were cut back, 6 bases at V and 9 bases at J, with 11 bases in the middle. CDR3 nucleotide sequence: TGTGCCAGCAGAGAGGGCGAGAAAGCTTTCTTT. This encodes CASREGEKAFF.

V usage is TRBV15 and J usage is TRBJ1-3, with unresolved D. V dropped 0 bases and J dropped 0 bases, with 9 bases sitting between them. This CDR3 is 16 amino acids long. The germline gives CDR1 LNHNV, CDR2 YYDKDF (reference sequence). The CDR3 protein is CATSRDPTLSGNTIYF. For the CDR3, the DNA is TGTGCCACCAGCAGAGATCCCACTCTCTCTGGAAACACCATATATTTT. Together with reference TRBV15 and TRBJ1-3, the CDR3 gives the full variable domain: DAMVIQNPRYQVTQFGKPVTLSCSQTLNHNVMYWYQQKSSQAPKLLFHYYDKDFNNEADTPDNFQSRRPNTSFCFLDIRSPGLGDTAMYLCATSRDPTLSGNTIYFGEGSWLTVV.

This chain joins TRBV2 and TRBJ1-2; the D is unclear. V was trimmed by 7 bases and J by 2 bases, leaving 14 bases between them. The CDR3 sequence is 14 residues long. The germline gives CDR1 SNHLY, CDR2 FYNNEI. The chain's CDR3 is CASTTPRANYGYTF. The CDR3, as DNA: TGTGCCAGCACGACCCCCCGGGCCAACTATGGCTACACCTTC.

This rearrangement joins TRBV29-1 to TRBJ2-7; D gene unclear. Trimming removed 6 bases from V and 2 bases from J, with 8 bases in between. CDR1 SQVTM and CDR2 ANQGSEA come from the germline V gene. The CDR3 has 11 amino acids. CDR3 bases: TGCAGCGTGACGGATACCTACGAGCAGTACTTC. Translated: CSVTDTYEQYF.

In the case of this clone: Additional DNA sequences in this sample encode the identical CDR3. The V call is TRBV5-1, the J call TRBJ1-1; the D is unclear. V lost 4 bases to trimming and J lost 0 bases, with 7 bases between them. Germline V gives CDR1 SGHRS, CDR2 YFSETQ. CDR3 size: 13 residues. DNA of the CDR3: TGCGCCAGCAGCCTGGAATTGAACACTGAAGCTTTCTTT. Protein product: CASSLELNTEAFF.

J is TRBJ1-2 and V is TRBV7-2; D gene unclear. This CDR3 spans 15 amino acids. CDR1 and CDR2 from the germline V gene are SGHTA and FQGNSA. V dropped 3 bases and J dropped 1 base, with 12 bases sitting between them. CDR3 in amino acids: CASSFSAGLNYGYTF. CDR3 nucleotides: TGTGCCAGCAGCTTTTCCGCAGGTCTTAACTATGGCTACACCTTC.

The rearrangement joins TRBV7-8 to TRBJ2-7; D unclear. Germline CDR1 reads SGHVS; CDR2 reads FQNEAQ. This CDR3 has 12 residues. The ends were cut back, 5 bases at V and 3 bases at J, with 8 bases in the middle. The CDR3 coding sequence is TGTGCCAGCAGCCCCACCGGCTACGAGCAGTACTTC. Its protein is CASSPTGYEQYF.

The chain has TRBV27 and TRBJ1-2; TRBD1 aligns across 9 bases. The CDR3 totals 16 residues. The germline V gene has CDR1 MNHEY and CDR2 SMNVEV (reference sequence). V shed 7 bases and J 3 bases; nucleotides not matched to a gene: 12. In DNA form, the CDR3 reads TGTGCCAGCACCTCAAACCGGGACAGGGTCTACTATGGCTACACCTTC. It is translated as CASTSNRDRVYYGYTF.

This chain links TRBV5-6 with TRBJ1-2, with 7 bases fitting TRBD1. The V segment lost 2 bases and the J segment 7 bases; nucleotides outside the gene matches: 8. The CDR3 is 14 amino acids. The germline V gene has CDR1 SGHDT and CDR2 YYEEEE. This CDR3 is CASSLPDRDPGYTF. The CDR3 coding sequence is TGTGCCAGCAGCTTACCCGACAGGGATCCTGGCTACACCTTC.

CDR3 amino acids: CASGRTGTGCPFF. CDR3 DNA sequence: TGTGCCAGCGGTAGAACGGGGACAGGGTGCCCGTTCTTC. The chain joins TRBV27 to TRBJ2-1, with 9 nucleotides matching TRBD1. The CDR3 has 13 residues. The J segment lost 15 bases and the V segment lost 8 bases, leaving 14 bases of the junction unmatched. The germline CDR1 and CDR2 sequences are MNHEY and SMNVEV (reference sequence).

This chain connects TRBV7-9 to TRBJ2-1; D is possibly TRBD1 or TRBD2 (6 bases each). With 5 bases removed from V and 0 bases from J, the gap between germline ends came to 14 bases. The CDR3 spans 16 residues. Germline CDR1 is SEHNR and CDR2 is FQNEAQ (reference sequence). Here the CDR3 DNA reads TGTGCCAGCAGCAGACAGGACGGGAGCTCCTACAATGAGCAGTTCTTC. This gives the protein CASSRQDGSSYNEQFF.

This clone was counted once. The chain recombines TRBV28 with TRBJ2-7; D call uncertain. Per the germline V gene, CDR1 is MDHEN and CDR2 is SYDVKM. V lost 2 bases and J lost 6, with 8 bases in between. The CDR3 extends over 12 amino acids. DNA for the CDR3: TGTGCCAGCAGTTTAGATATTCGCGAGCAGTACTTC. This sequence encodes CASSLDIREQYF.

The chain couples TRBV7-9 to TRBJ1-2; TRBD1 might be the D (5 bases). Trimming took 0 bases from V and 4 from J, leaving 12 bases between them. There are 15 residues in the CDR3. Germline CDR1 is SEHNR and CDR2 is FQNEAQ (reference sequence). The CDR3 is CASSLADNTGYGYTF. CDR3 nucleotides: TGTGCCAGCAGCTTAGCGGACAATACGGGCTATGGCTACACCTTC. The whole variable domain, filled in from reference TRBV7-9 and TRBJ1-2, reads DTGVSQNPRHKITKRGQNVTFRCDPISEHNRLYWYRQTLGQGPEFLTYFQNEAQLEKSRLLSDRFSAERPKGSFSTLEIQRTEQGDSAMYLCASSLADNTGYGYTFGSGTRLTVV.

The V gene is TRBV4-3, the J gene TRBJ2-4, with 8 bases that match TRBD2. The germline CDR1 and CDR2 sequences are LGHNA and YSLEER. The CDR3 length is 15 residues. The V and J ends lost 0 bases and 14 bases, in that order; junction bases with no gene match: 12. CDR3 sequence: CASSQDTSGRLGKYF. CDR3 nucleotide sequence: TGCGCCAGCAGCCAAGACACTAGCGGCCGGTTAGGGAAGTACTTC.

About this clone itself: Germline is not matched at one junction end, which may reflect a read error. This chain connects TRBV9 to TRBJ1-2, with 9 bases aligning to TRBD1. From germline, CDR1 is SGDLS and CDR2 YYNGEE. CDR3 size: 13 residues. This CDR3 reads CASGVGQGYGYTF. In DNA, the CDR3 is TGTGCCAGCGGCGTTGGACAGGGGTATGGCTACACCTTC.

This rearrangement joins TRBV25-1 to TRBJ2-7; TRBD2 might be the D (6 bases). The V end lost 4 bases, the J end lost 4 bases, and 14 bases lay between the germline ends. There are 14 residues in the CDR3. The germline gives CDR1 MGHDK, CDR2 SYGVNS. Written as DNA, the CDR3 is TGTGCCAGCAGTGGCGGGGATAACGGGTACGAGCAGTACTTC. Its protein is CASSGGDNGYEQYF.

This clone was seen a few times. The chain couples TRBV19 to TRBJ2-1; D is unresolved. The CDR3 has 15 amino acids. V dropped 2 bases and J dropped 6 bases, with 14 bases sitting between them. Germline V gene lookup returns CDR1 LNHDA and CDR2 SQIVND (reference sequence). The CDR3 sequence is CASSISSETGNEQFF. CDR3 coding DNA: TGTGCCAGTAGTATATCTTCAGAGACCGGCAATGAGCAGTTCTTC.

The chain recombines TRBV7-8 with TRBJ1-5; the match to TRBD1 covers 7 bases. The germline CDR1 and CDR2 sequences are SGHVS and FQNEAQ. There are 17 residues in the CDR3. Trimming cost V 2 bases and J 0 bases; bases outside gene matches: 7. In DNA form, the CDR3 reads TGTGCCAGCAGCTTAAGCTGGCAGGGGGATAGCAATCAGCCCCAGCATTTT. Translation gives CASSLSWQGDSNQPQHF.

V is TRBV9 and J is TRBJ2-7, with D unclear. Germline CDR1 and CDR2: SGDLS and YYNGEE. CDR3 length: 14 residues. V lost 2 bases, J lost 1 base, and 10 bases lay in between. CDR3 in amino acids: CASSVFYSSYEQYF. The CDR3 DNA follows: TGTGCCAGCAGCGTCTTTTACAGTTCCTACGAGCAGTACTTC.